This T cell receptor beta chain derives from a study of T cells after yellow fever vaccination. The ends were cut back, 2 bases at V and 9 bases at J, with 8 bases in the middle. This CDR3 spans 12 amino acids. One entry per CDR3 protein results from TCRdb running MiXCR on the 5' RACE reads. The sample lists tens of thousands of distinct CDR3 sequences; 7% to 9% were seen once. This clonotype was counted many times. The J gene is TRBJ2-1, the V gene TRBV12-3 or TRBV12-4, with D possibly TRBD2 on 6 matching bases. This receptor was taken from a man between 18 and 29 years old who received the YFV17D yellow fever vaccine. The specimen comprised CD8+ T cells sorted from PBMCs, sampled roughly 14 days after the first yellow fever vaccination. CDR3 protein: CASSLLGGEQFF. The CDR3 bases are TGTGCCAGCAGTTTATTGGGGGGTGAGCAGTTCTTC.